Shown below are 8 T cell receptor beta chains from a single sample sequenced in a study of Ad26.COV2.S vaccination and SARS-CoV-2 variants. Stated treatment: roughly 20 received Ad26.COV2.S at low or high dose, single or two shots; a few received placebo; per-sample allocation not given. Samples were taken on day 63 after the first vaccine or placebo injection. Produced via immunoSEQ multiplex PCR; TCRdb's table is partial and in-frame only. Of 350,000 to 400,000 clones listed, roughly nine tenths are singletons. The starting material was peripheral blood, obtained in a trial of Ad26.COV2.S vaccine versus placebo. These TCRs come from a person between 18 and 59 years old who received the Ad26.COV2.S COVID-19 vaccine or a placebo.

The rearrangement links TRBV18 to TRBJ2-5; no clear D. Germline loops: CDR1 KGHSH, CDR2 LQKENI. The CDR3 loop spans 13 amino acids. Trimming shortened V by 4 bases and J by 2 bases, and 8 bases separated the two germline ends. The CDR3 protein is CASSQAGQETQYF. CDR3 nucleotide sequence: TGTGCCAGCTCACAGGCAGGTCAAGAGACCCAGTACTTC.

The chain employs TRBV10-3 and TRBJ2-7; D unclear. Trimming pared 0 bases from V and 0 bases from J, leaving 3 bases between. This CDR3 has 13 amino acids. Germline V gene data show CDR1 as ENHRY and CDR2 as SYGVKD. The CDR3 DNA reads as TGTGCCATCAGTGAGTCCGTCTCCTACGAGCAGTACTTC. It translates to CAISESVSYEQYF.

The chain couples TRBV27 to TRBJ2-7, with 10 bases aligning to TRBD2. The CDR3 contains 14 residues. Germline CDR1 reads MNHEY; CDR2 reads SMNVEV (reference sequence). With V trimmed by 4 bases and J by 7 bases, 7 bases remained unmatched. CDR3 in amino acids: CASSSSGGAGEQYF. The CDR3 bases are TGTGCCAGCAGTTCGAGCGGGGGGGCGGGGGAGCAGTACTTC.

This clone was observed a few times. This chain joins TRBV7-2 and TRBJ2-1; 7 bases agree with TRBD2. There are 12 residues in the CDR3. V was clipped by 6 bases and J by 4 bases; unmatched bases: 0. CDR1 and CDR2 (germline): SGHTA, FQGNSA. This CDR3 is CASRGGYNEQFF. CDR3 nucleotides: TGTGCCAGCAGGGGGGGGTACAATGAGCAGTTCTTC.

V usage is TRBV24-1 and J usage is TRBJ2-3; D possibly uses TRBD1 or TRBD2 (5 bases each). V dropped 2 bases and J dropped 4 bases, with 12 bases sitting between them. The CDR3 runs 15 residues. Germline loops: CDR1 KGHDR, CDR2 SFDVKD. CDR3 bases: TGTGCCACCAGTGATTCCGGGGCCTTCGCAGATACGCAGTATTTT. The encoded protein is CATSDSGAFADTQYF.

J is TRBJ2-5 and V is TRBV9; 9 nucleotides line up with TRBD2. The V gene's germline CDR1 is SGDLS and CDR2 YYNGEE. The CDR3 loop spans 14 amino acids. Trimming removed 4 bases from V and 2 bases from J; junction bases left unmatched: 3. This chain's CDR3 is CASSLAGAQETQYF. CDR3 bases: TGTGCCAGCAGCTTAGCGGGGGCTCAAGAGACCCAGTACTTC. Full variable domain (missing parts from reference TRBV9 and TRBJ2-5): DSGVTQTPKHLITATGQRVTLRCSPRSGDLSVYWYQQSLDQGLQFLIQYYNGEERAKGNILERFSAQQFPDLHSELNLSSLELGDSALYFCASSLAGAQETQYFGPGTRLLVL.

This rearrangement joins TRBV10-3 to TRBJ2-1, with 7 bases lining up with TRBD1. The CDR3 runs 15 residues. Unmatched junction bases numbered 12, after V lost 11 bases and J lost 2 bases. Germline V gene lookup returns CDR1 ENHRY and CDR2 SYGVKD. In nucleotides, the CDR3 is TGTGCCTCCTGCCCCGAGACAGGGACCTACAATGAGCAGTTCTTC. Encoded protein: CASCPETGTYNEQFF.

This chain connects TRBV2 to TRBJ1-6; D remains unclear. The CDR3 extends over 12 amino acids. Per the germline V gene, CDR1 is SNHLY and CDR2 is FYNNEI. The V and J ends lost 7 bases and 4 bases respectively, with 5 bases between them. As DNA, the CDR3 is TGTGCCAGCACCCGTTATAATTCACCCCTCCACTTT. Translation gives CASTRYNSPLHF.